This T cell receptor beta chain was documented in a study of cytomegalovirus exposure and HLA in healthy donors. This CDR3 comprises 17 residues. Germline V gives CDR1 SGHNT, CDR2 YENEEA. J lost 4 bases, V lost 1 base, and 10 bases had no gene match. PCR primers comprised 60 Vbeta and 13 Jbeta primers. TCRdb keeps only in-frame clones here, not all; method: immunoSEQ multiplex PCR. In the table there are 100,000 to 150,000 clones, 80% to 85% of which are singletons. For this clone: The antigen remains undetermined.

Study findings and constraints: Several of the most significant clusters appeared linked to common viral pathogens, based on a later analysis.

Sequenced sample: PBMCs. This sequence joins TRBV11-3 and TRBJ2-3, with 8 nucleotides matching TRBD2. The origin of this receptor is a woman aged 25 to 45 in good health and CMV-seronegative. The CDR3 region is CASSLVSTGRDPDTQYF. CDR3 DNA: TGTGCCAGCAGCTTAGTCTCTACCGGGAGGGACCCAGATACGCAGTATTTT.